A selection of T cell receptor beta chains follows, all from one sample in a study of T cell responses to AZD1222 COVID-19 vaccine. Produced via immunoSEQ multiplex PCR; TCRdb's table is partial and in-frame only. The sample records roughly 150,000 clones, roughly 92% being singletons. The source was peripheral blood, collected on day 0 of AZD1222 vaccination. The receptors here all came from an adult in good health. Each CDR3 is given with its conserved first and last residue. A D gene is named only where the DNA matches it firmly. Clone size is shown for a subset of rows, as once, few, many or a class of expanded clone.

CDR3nt: TGTGCCAGCAGCTTCTACCAAGCGGGCTACGAGCAGTACTTC; CDR3aa: CASSFYQAGYEQYF; j_gene: TRBJ2-7; d_gene: .; v_gene: TRBV7-2; abundance: .
CDR3nt: TGTGCCAGCAGTTACTATGGGACAGGGAACACTGAAGCTTTCTTT; CDR3aa: CASSYYGTGNTEAFF; j_gene: TRBJ1-1; d_gene: TRBD1; v_gene: TRBV6-2/TRBV6-3; abundance: .
CDR3nt: TGTGCCAGCAGTCGTACCAGACGCCCTCAAATGCCCTATGGCTACACCTTC; CDR3aa: CASSRTRRPQMPYGYTF; j_gene: TRBJ1-2; d_gene: .; v_gene: TRBV6-6; abundance: once
CDR3nt: TGTGCCAGCAGCGGACAGCCCCTCACTGAAGCTTTCTTT; CDR3aa: CASSGQPLTEAFF; j_gene: TRBJ1-1; d_gene: .; v_gene: TRBV9; abundance: once
CDR3nt: TGTGCCAGCAGCCATCAAGGGACTGCTCCTGGGGGCTACACCTTC; CDR3aa: CASSHQGTAPGGYTF; j_gene: TRBJ1-2; d_gene: .; v_gene: TRBV4-2; abundance: .
CDR3nt: TGTGCCAGCAGCTTGGACGGGTATGGCAATCAGCCCCAGCATTTT; CDR3aa: CASSLDGYGNQPQHF; j_gene: TRBJ1-5; d_gene: .; v_gene: TRBV5-6; abundance: .
CDR3nt: TGTGCCAGCAATGAGGACAGGGGGCCGGGGGATAGCAATCAGCCCCAGCATTTT; CDR3aa: CASNEDRGPGDSNQPQHF; j_gene: TRBJ1-5; d_gene: TRBD1; v_gene: TRBV3-1/TRBV3-2; abundance: once
CDR3nt: TGTGCCAGCAGCTTGGAGCAGCTCAATGAGCAGTTCTTC; CDR3aa: CASSLEQLNEQFF; j_gene: TRBJ2-1; d_gene: .; v_gene: TRBV5-4; abundance: .
CDR3nt: TGTGCCAGCAGCTCTACAGCCTCAGGCGGCTACGAGCAGTACTTC; CDR3aa: CASSSTASGGYEQYF; j_gene: TRBJ2-7; d_gene: .; v_gene: TRBV11-1; abundance: .
CDR3nt: TGTGCCAGCAGCTTGGGCGCGGGAGGGGATACGCAGTATTTT; CDR3aa: CASSLGAGGDTQYF; j_gene: TRBJ2-3; d_gene: TRBD2; v_gene: TRBV7-9; abundance: .
CDR3nt: TGTGCCAGCAGCTTGAAGGGCACTAATGAAAAACTGTTTTTT; CDR3aa: CASSLKGTNEKLFF; j_gene: TRBJ1-4; d_gene: .; v_gene: TRBV7-2; abundance: once
CDR3nt: TGTGCCAGCAGTGAACGGTTGGCGGGGGTAAGAAGTGAGCAGTTCTTC; CDR3aa: CASSERLAGVRSEQFF; j_gene: TRBJ2-1; d_gene: TRBD2; v_gene: TRBV6-1; abundance: .
CDR3nt: TGCGCCAGCGGCCACCAGAGGAATGAGCAGTTCTTC; CDR3aa: CASGHQRNEQFF; j_gene: TRBJ2-1; d_gene: .; v_gene: TRBV5-1; abundance: .
CDR3nt: TGCGCCAGCAGCCAAGGGGCAGGCCGGTCCTTGCACAATGAGCAGTTCTTC; CDR3aa: CASSQGAGRSLHNEQFF; j_gene: TRBJ2-1; d_gene: .; v_gene: TRBV4-1; abundance: .
CDR3nt: TGTGCCAGCAGTGAAATTGGGACAGTTCCTCGGCGGGAGTTCTTC; CDR3aa: CASSEIGTVPRREFF; j_gene: TRBJ2-1; d_gene: TRBD1; v_gene: TRBV6-1; abundance: .
CDR3nt: TGTGCCAGCTCACCACGGGTCTTCAACACCCAGTACTTC; CDR3aa: CASSPRVFNTQYF; j_gene: TRBJ2-5; d_gene: .; v_gene: TRBV18; abundance: .
CDR3nt: TGTGCCAGCAGGGGTGGGGGCGCCCACACAGATACGCAGTATTTT; CDR3aa: CASRGGGAHTDTQYF; j_gene: TRBJ2-3; d_gene: .; v_gene: TRBV2; abundance: .
CDR3nt: TGTGCCAGCAGCCAAGGAGTTGGGGGTGCCTATGGCTACACCTTC; CDR3aa: CASSQGVGGAYGYTF; j_gene: TRBJ1-2; d_gene: .; v_gene: TRBV3-1/TRBV3-2; abundance: .
CDR3nt: TGTGCCAGCTCACCAGGAGGAAGGGGAGTCTTGGATCAGCCCCAGCATTTT; CDR3aa: CASSPGGRGVLDQPQHF; j_gene: TRBJ1-5; d_gene: .; v_gene: TRBV18; abundance: .
CDR3nt: TGTGCCAGCAGCGTTGGCAGGGGACTCTATGGCTACACCTTC; CDR3aa: CASSVGRGLYGYTF; j_gene: TRBJ1-2; d_gene: .; v_gene: TRBV9; abundance: .
CDR3nt: TGCGCCAGCAGCTTTATCACAGGGGGCGCGAACACTGAAGCTTTCTTT; CDR3aa: CASSFITGGANTEAFF; j_gene: TRBJ1-1; d_gene: TRBD1; v_gene: TRBV5-1; abundance: .
CDR3nt: TGTGCCAGCAGCCTACTTGGAGATACGCAGTATTTT; CDR3aa: CASSLLGDTQYF; j_gene: TRBJ2-3; d_gene: .; v_gene: TRBV3-1/TRBV3-2; abundance: .
CDR3nt: TGTGCCAGTAGTACCCACAGGGGAACTAATGAAAAACTGTTTTTT; CDR3aa: CASSTHRGTNEKLFF; j_gene: TRBJ1-4; d_gene: TRBD1; v_gene: TRBV19; abundance: .
CDR3nt: TGTGCCTGGGCCCCGGGTGGCAATCAGCCCCAGCATTTT; CDR3aa: CAWAPGGNQPQHF; j_gene: TRBJ1-5; d_gene: .; v_gene: TRBV30; abundance: .
CDR3nt: TGTGCCAGCAGCTACGTAGCGGGAGGATACAATGAGCAGTTCTTC; CDR3aa: CASSYVAGGYNEQFF; j_gene: TRBJ2-1; d_gene: TRBD2; v_gene: TRBV7-2; abundance: .
CDR3nt: TGTGCCTGGGGAAGGACAGAGAATCAGCCCCAGCATTTT; CDR3aa: CAWGRTENQPQHF; j_gene: TRBJ1-5; d_gene: .; v_gene: TRBV30; abundance: .
CDR3nt: TGTGCCAGCAGCCCTGACAGGACAGGGAACACCGGGGAGCTGTTTTTT; CDR3aa: CASSPDRTGNTGELFF; j_gene: TRBJ2-2; d_gene: TRBD1; v_gene: TRBV27; abundance: .
CDR3nt: TGTGCCACCAGCAGAGATGGGGGGATGTCACCCCTCCACTTT; CDR3aa: CATSRDGGMSPLHF; j_gene: TRBJ1-6; d_gene: .; v_gene: TRBV15; abundance: .
CDR3nt: TGCGCCAGCAGCTTGGGGACAGCCTCTGGGGCCAACGTCCTGACTTTC; CDR3aa: CASSLGTASGANVLTF; j_gene: TRBJ2-6; d_gene: .; v_gene: TRBV5-1; abundance: few
CDR3nt: TGTGCCAGCAGCTTAGGGACAGGGGGCAGTGAAAAACTGTTTTTT; CDR3aa: CASSLGTGGSEKLFF; j_gene: TRBJ1-4; d_gene: TRBD1; v_gene: TRBV7-9; abundance: .
CDR3nt: TGCGCCAGCAGTCGACCGAGTCCGGTGAGCGGGGAACGAGGGAACTATGGCTACACCTTC; CDR3aa: CASSRPSPVSGERGNYGYTF; j_gene: TRBJ1-2; d_gene: .; v_gene: TRBV23-1; abundance: .
CDR3nt: TGTGCCAGCAGCTTACGTGGAGGGGAAGACTATGGCTACACCTTC; CDR3aa: CASSLRGGEDYGYTF; j_gene: TRBJ1-2; d_gene: .; v_gene: TRBV7-9; abundance: .
CDR3nt: TGTGCCACCAGTGAGGGCGTCACAGATACGCAGTATTTT; CDR3aa: CATSEGVTDTQYF; j_gene: TRBJ2-3; d_gene: .; v_gene: TRBV24-1; abundance: .
CDR3nt: TGTGCCAGCAGTGCACTGCCCGGGGGGGGGAACACTGAAGCTTTCTTT; CDR3aa: CASSALPGGGNTEAFF; j_gene: TRBJ1-1; d_gene: .; v_gene: TRBV6-2/TRBV6-3; abundance: .
CDR3nt: TGTGCCAGCAGCCAGGCGCTTCGCCTCCACTTT; CDR3aa: CASSQALRLHF; j_gene: TRBJ1-6; d_gene: .; v_gene: TRBV3-1/TRBV3-2; abundance: .
CDR3nt: TGTGCCACCAGCAGTGAAGTAAATGAGCAGTTCTTC; CDR3aa: CATSSEVNEQFF; j_gene: TRBJ2-1; d_gene: .; v_gene: TRBV15; abundance: .
CDR3nt: TGTGCCAGCAGCCTAGGGGGACCCACAGATACGCAGTATTTT; CDR3aa: CASSLGGPTDTQYF; j_gene: TRBJ2-3; d_gene: .; v_gene: TRBV14; abundance: .
CDR3nt: TGTGCCAGTAGTTCCGGGACAGGGCGTTACGAGCAGTACTTC; CDR3aa: CASSSGTGRYEQYF; j_gene: TRBJ2-7; d_gene: TRBD1; v_gene: TRBV19; abundance: .
CDR3nt: TGTGCCAGCAGTTACTCGCCCGGGACAGGGGACACTGAAGCTTTCTTT; CDR3aa: CASSYSPGTGDTEAFF; j_gene: TRBJ1-1; d_gene: TRBD1; v_gene: TRBV6-5; abundance: .
CDR3nt: TGTGCCAGCACTTTGAGCTCCTACAATGAGCAGTTCTTC; CDR3aa: CASTLSSYNEQFF; j_gene: TRBJ2-1; d_gene: .; v_gene: TRBV28; abundance: .
CDR3nt: TGTGCCAGCAGTTTAGACACTCAGCCCCAGCATTTT; CDR3aa: CASSLDTQPQHF; j_gene: TRBJ1-5; d_gene: .; v_gene: TRBV12-3/TRBV12-4; abundance: .
CDR3nt: TGTGCCAGCTCACTCGGGACAGGGGGCTTGGATGAGCAGTTCTTC; CDR3aa: CASSLGTGGLDEQFF; j_gene: TRBJ2-1; d_gene: TRBD1; v_gene: TRBV18; abundance: .
CDR3nt: TGTGCCAGCAGCTTATCTAGGAACGATGAGCAGTTCTTC; CDR3aa: CASSLSRNDEQFF; j_gene: TRBJ2-1; d_gene: .; v_gene: TRBV11-2; abundance: .
CDR3nt: TGCAGCGTCAGTCGCCAGGGGCAGGGGGAGACCCAGTACTTC; CDR3aa: CSVSRQGQGETQYF; j_gene: TRBJ2-5; d_gene: .; v_gene: TRBV29-1; abundance: .
CDR3nt: TGTGCCAGCAGCCGTAGAAAGCCCGGGGAGCTGTTTTTT; CDR3aa: CASSRRKPGELFF; j_gene: TRBJ2-2; d_gene: .; v_gene: TRBV12-3/TRBV12-4; abundance: .
CDR3nt: TGTGCCAGTAGTCCTTACCCAGCGGGACGCACAGATACGCAGTATTTT; CDR3aa: CASSPYPAGRTDTQYF; j_gene: TRBJ2-3; d_gene: TRBD2; v_gene: TRBV19; abundance: .
CDR3nt: TGTGCCAGCAGCCGGCTCGACAGCGTCTATGGCTACACCTTC; CDR3aa: CASSRLDSVYGYTF; j_gene: TRBJ1-2; d_gene: .; v_gene: TRBV14; abundance: .
CDR3nt: TGTGCCAGTAGCAAGGACGGTGGGGTCTACAATGAGCAGTTCTTC; CDR3aa: CASSKDGGVYNEQFF; j_gene: TRBJ2-1; d_gene: .; v_gene: TRBV19; abundance: .
CDR3nt: TGTGCCAGCAGCTCGGGGCTAGGCTATGAGCAGTTCTTC; CDR3aa: CASSSGLGYEQFF; j_gene: TRBJ2-1; d_gene: .; v_gene: TRBV7-3; abundance: .